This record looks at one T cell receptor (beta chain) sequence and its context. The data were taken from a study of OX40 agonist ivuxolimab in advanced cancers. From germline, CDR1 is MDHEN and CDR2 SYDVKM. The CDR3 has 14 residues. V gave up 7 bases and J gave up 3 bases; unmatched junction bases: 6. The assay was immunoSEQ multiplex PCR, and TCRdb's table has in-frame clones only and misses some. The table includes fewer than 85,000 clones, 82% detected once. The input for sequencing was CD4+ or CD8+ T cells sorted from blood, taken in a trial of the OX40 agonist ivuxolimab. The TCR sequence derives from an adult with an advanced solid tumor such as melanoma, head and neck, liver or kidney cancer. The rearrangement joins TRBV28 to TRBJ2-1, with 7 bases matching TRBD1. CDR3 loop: CASTLTGLYNEQFF. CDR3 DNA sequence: TGTGCCAGCACTTTGACAGGGCTCTACAATGAGCAGTTCTTC.